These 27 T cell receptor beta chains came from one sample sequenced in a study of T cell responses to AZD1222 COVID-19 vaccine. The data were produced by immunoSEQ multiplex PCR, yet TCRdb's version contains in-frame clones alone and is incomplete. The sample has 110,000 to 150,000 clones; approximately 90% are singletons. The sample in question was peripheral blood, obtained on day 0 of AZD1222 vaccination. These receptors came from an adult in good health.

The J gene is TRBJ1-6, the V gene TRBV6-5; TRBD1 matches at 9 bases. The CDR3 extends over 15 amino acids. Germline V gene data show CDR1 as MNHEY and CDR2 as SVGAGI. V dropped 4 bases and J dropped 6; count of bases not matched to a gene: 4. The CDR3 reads CASSFSGQGNSPLHF. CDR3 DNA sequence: TGTGCCAGCAGTTTTTCGGGACAGGGTAATTCACCCCTCCACTTT.

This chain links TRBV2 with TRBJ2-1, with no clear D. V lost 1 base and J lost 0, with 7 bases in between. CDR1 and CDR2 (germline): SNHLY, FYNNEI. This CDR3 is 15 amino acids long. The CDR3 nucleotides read TGTGCCAGCAGTGAAGGCAGAAGCTCCTACAATGAGCAGTTCTTC. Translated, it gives CASSEGRSSYNEQFF.

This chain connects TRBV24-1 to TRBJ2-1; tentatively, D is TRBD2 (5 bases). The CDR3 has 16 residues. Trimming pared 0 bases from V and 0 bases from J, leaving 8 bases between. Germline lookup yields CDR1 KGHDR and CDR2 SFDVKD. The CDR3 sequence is CATSDLTGSSYNEQFF. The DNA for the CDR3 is TGTGCCACCAGTGATTTGACGGGGAGCTCCTACAATGAGCAGTTCTTC.

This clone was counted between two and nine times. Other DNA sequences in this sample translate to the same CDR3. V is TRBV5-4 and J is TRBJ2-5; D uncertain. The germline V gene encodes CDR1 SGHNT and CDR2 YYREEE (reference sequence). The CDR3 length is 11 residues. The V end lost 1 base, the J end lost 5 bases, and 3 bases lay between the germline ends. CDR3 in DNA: TGTGCCAGCAGCTTGAAGGAGACCCAGTACTTC. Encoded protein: CASSLKETQYF. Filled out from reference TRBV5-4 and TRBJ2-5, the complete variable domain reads ETGVTQSPTHLIKTRGQQVTLRCSSQSGHNTVSWYQQALGQGPQFIFQYYREEENGRGNFPPRFSGLQFPNYSSELNVNALELDDSALYLCASSLKETQYFGPGTRLLVL.

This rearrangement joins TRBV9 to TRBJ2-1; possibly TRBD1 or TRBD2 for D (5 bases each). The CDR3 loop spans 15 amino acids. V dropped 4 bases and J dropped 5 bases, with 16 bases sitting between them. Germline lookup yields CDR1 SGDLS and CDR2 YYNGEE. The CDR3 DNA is TGTGCCAGCAGCCCGGGGACGTTGGGCCACAATGAGCAGTTCTTC. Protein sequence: CASSPGTLGHNEQFF.

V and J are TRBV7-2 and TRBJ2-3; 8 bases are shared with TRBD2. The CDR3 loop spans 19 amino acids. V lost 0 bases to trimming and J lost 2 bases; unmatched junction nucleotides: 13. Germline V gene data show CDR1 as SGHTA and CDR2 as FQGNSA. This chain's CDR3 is CASSLAAGGGSTYTDTQYF. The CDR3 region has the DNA TGTGCCAGCAGCTTAGCTGCGGGGGGAGGATCTACTTACACAGATACGCAGTATTTT.

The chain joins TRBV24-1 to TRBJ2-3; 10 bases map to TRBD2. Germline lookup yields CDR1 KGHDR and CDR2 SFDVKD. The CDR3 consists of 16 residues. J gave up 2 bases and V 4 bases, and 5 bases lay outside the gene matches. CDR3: CATSEHGLAVTDTQYF. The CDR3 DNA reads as TGTGCCACCAGTGAACATGGACTAGCGGTCACAGATACGCAGTATTTT.

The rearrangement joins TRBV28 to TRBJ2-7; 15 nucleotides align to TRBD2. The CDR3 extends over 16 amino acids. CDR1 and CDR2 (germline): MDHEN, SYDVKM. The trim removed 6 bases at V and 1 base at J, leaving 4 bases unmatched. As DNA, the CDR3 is TGTGCCAGCAGCTTAGGGACTAGCGGGAGGTCCTACGAGCAGTACTTC. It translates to CASSLGTSGRSYEQYF.

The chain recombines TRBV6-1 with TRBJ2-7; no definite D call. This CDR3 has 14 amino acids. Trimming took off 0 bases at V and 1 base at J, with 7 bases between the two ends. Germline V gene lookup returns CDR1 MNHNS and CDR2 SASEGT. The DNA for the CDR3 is TGTGCCAGCAGTGAAGCACGGCTATCCTACGAGCAGTACTTC. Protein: CASSEARLSYEQYF.

This chain's CDR3 is CASSESGDEQFF. CDR3 coding DNA: TGCGCCAGCAGTGAGTCCGGGGATGAGCAGTTCTTC. The chain carries TRBV10-1 and TRBJ2-1; possible D gene TRBD2, 5 bases. The CDR3 totals 12 residues. Germline CDR1 is WNHNN and CDR2 is SYGVQD (reference sequence). V dropped 0 bases and J dropped 8 bases, with 5 bases sitting between them.

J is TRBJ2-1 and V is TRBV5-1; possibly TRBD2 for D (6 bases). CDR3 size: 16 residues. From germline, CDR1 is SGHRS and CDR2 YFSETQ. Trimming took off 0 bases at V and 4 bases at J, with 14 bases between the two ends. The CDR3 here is CASSLGPGASYNEQFF. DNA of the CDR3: TGCGCCAGCAGCTTGGGCCCGGGAGCCTCTTACAATGAGCAGTTCTTC.

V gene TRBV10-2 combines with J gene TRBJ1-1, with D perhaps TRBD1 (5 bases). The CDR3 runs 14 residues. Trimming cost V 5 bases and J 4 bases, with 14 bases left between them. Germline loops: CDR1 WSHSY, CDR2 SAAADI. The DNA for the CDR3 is TGCGCCAGCAGTAGGGCCAGGGACGCCACTGAAGCTTTCTTT. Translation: CASSRARDATEAFF.

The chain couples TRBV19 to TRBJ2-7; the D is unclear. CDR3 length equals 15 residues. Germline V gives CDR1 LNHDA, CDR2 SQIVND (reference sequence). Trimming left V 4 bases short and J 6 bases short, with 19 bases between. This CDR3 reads CASSNWLSAVREQYF. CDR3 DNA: TGTGCCAGTAGTAATTGGCTATCGGCCGTCCGCGAGCAGTACTTC.

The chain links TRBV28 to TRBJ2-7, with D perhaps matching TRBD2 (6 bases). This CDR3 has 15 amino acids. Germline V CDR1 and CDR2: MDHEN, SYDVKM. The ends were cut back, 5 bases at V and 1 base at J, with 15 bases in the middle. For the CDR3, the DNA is TGTGCCAGCAGTCCCACGAGTGGGGGGTCCTACGAGCAGTACTTC. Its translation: CASSPTSGGSYEQYF.

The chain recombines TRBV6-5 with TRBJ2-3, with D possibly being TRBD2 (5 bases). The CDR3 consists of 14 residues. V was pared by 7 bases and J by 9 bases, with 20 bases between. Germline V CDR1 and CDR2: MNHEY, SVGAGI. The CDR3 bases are TGTGCCAGCACCCCAGCCCGGGCGACGGGGACGCAGTATTTT. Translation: CASTPARATGTQYF.

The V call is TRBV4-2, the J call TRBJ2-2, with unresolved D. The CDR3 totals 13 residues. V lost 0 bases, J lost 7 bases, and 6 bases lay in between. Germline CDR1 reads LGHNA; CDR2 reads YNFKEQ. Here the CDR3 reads CASSQDINGELFF. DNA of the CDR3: TGTGCCAGCAGCCAAGATATTAACGGGGAGCTGTTTTTT.

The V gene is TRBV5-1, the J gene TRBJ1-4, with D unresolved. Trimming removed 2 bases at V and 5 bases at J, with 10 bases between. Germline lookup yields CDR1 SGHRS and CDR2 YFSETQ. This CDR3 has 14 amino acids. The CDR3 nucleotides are TGCGCCAGCAGCTTCGGGCAGAAGAATGAAAAACTGTTTTTT. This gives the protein CASSFGQKNEKLFF. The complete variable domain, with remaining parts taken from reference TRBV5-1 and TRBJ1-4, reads KAGVTQTPRYLIKTRGQQVTLSCSPISGHRSVSWYQQTPGQGLQFLFEYFSETQRNKGNFPGRFSGRQFSNSRSEMNVSTLELGDSALYLCASSFGQKNEKLFFGSGTQLSVL.

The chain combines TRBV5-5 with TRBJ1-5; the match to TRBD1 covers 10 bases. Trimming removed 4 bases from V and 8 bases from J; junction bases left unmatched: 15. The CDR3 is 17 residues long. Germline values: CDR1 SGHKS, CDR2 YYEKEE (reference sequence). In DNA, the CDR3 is TGTGCCAGCAGCCCCGACAGGGGGCATTTGGCAGATGAGCCCCAGCATTTT. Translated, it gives CASSPDRGHLADEPQHF. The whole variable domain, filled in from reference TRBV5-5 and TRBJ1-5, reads DAGVTQSPTHLIKTRGQQVTLRCSPISGHKSVSWYQQVLGQGPQFIFQYYEKEERGRGNFPDRFSARQFPNYSSELNVNALLLGDSALYLCASSPDRGHLADEPQHFGDGTRLSIL.

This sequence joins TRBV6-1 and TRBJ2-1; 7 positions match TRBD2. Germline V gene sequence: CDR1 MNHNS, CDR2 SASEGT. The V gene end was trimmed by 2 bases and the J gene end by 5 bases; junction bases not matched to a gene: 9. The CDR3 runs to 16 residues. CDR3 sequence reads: CASSESDGRIDNEQFF. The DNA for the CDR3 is TGTGCCAGCAGTGAATCCGACGGGAGGATAGACAATGAGCAGTTCTTC.

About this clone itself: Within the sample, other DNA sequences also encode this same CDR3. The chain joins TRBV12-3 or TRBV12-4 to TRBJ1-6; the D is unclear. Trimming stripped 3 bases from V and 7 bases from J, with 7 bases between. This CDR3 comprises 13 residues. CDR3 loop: CASSLGKNSPLHF. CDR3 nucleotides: TGTGCCAGCAGTTTGGGGAAGAATTCACCCCTCCACTTT.

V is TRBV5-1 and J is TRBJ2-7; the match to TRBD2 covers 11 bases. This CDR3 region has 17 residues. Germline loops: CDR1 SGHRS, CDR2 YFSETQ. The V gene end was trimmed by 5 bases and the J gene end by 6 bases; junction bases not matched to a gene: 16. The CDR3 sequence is CASRGSGRASSVSEQYF. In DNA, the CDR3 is TGCGCCAGCAGGGGTAGCGGGAGGGCCTCCTCGGTCTCCGAGCAGTACTTC.

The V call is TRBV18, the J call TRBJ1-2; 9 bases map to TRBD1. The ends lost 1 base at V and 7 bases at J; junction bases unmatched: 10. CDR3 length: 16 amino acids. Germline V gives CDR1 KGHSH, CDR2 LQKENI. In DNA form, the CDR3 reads TGTGCCAGCTCACCACTCCGGGACAGGGAGCGACGTGGCTACACCTTC. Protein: CASSPLRDRERRGYTF.

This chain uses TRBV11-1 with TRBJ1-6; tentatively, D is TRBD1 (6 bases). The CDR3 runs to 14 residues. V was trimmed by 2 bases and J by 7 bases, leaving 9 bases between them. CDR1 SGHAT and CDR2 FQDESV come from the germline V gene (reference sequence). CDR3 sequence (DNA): TGTGCCAGCAGCTTACACAGGGAAAATTCACCCCTCCACTTT. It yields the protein CASSLHRENSPLHF.

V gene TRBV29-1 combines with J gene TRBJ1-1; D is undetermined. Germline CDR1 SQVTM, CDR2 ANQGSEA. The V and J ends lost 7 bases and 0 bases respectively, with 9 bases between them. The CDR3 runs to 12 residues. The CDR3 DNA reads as TGCAGCGCGCGACACTTGAACACTGAAGCTTTCTTT. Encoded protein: CSARHLNTEAFF.

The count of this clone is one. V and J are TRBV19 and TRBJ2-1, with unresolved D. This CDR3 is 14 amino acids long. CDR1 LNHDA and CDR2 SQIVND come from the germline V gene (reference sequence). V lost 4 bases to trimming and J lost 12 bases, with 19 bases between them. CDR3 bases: TGTGCCAGTAGTACGTCCTCAGACTCCGCCGGGCAGTTCTTC. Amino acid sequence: CASSTSSDSAGQFF. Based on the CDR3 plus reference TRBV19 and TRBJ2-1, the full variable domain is DGGITQSPKYLFRKEGQNVTLSCEQNLNHDAMYWYRQDPGQGLRLIYYSQIVNDFQKGDIAEGYSVSREKKESFPLTVTSAQKNPTAFYLCASSTSSDSAGQFFGPGTRLTVL.

The CDR3 DNA follows: TGTGCCAGTTTTAGGGGGGCGGCAGGCTACACCTTC. Its translation: CASFRGAAGYTF. The chain recombines TRBV19 with TRBJ1-2; maybe TRBD1 (6 bases). V gave up 8 bases and J gave up 8 bases, with 15 bases separating them. This CDR3 region has 12 residues. Germline values: CDR1 LNHDA, CDR2 SQIVND (reference sequence). The variable domain in full, completed from reference TRBV19 and TRBJ1-2, reads DGGITQSPKYLFRKEGQNVTLSCEQNLNHDAMYWYRQDPGQGLRLIYYSQIVNDFQKGDIAEGYSVSREKKESFPLTVTSAQKNPTAFYLCASFRGAAGYTFGSGTRLTVV.

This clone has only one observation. The DNA of the CDR3 is TGTGCCAGCAGCATCCGGGACAGGCTCTCGGGCGGCTACACCTTC. Translation: CASSIRDRLSGGYTF. The chain is built from TRBV5-6 and TRBJ1-2; 8 bases map to TRBD1. CDR1 is SGHDT, CDR2 YYEEEE, per germline. The V and J ends lost 4 bases and 8 bases, in that order; junction bases with no gene match: 13. The CDR3 covers 15 residues. The full variable domain, completed using reference TRBV5-6 and TRBJ1-2, is DAGVTQSPTHLIKTRGQQVTLRCSPKSGHDTVSWYQQALGQGPQFIFQYYEEEERQRGNFPDRFSGHQFPNYSSELNVNALLLGDSALYLCASSIRDRLSGGYTFGSGTRLTVV.